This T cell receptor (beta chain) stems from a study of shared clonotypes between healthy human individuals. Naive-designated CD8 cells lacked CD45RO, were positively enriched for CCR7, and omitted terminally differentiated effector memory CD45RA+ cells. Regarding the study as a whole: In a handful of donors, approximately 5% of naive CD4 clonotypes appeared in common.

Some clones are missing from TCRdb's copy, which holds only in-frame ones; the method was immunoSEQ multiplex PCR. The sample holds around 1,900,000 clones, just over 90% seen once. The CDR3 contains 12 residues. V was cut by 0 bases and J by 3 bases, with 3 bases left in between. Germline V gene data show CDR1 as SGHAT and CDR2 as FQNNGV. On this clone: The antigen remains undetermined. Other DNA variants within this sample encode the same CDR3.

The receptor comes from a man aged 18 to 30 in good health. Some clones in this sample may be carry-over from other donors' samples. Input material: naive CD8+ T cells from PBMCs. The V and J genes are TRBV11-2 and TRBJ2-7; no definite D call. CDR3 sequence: CASSLDDYEQYF. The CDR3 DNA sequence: TGTGCCAGCAGCTTAGACGACTACGAGCAGTACTTC.